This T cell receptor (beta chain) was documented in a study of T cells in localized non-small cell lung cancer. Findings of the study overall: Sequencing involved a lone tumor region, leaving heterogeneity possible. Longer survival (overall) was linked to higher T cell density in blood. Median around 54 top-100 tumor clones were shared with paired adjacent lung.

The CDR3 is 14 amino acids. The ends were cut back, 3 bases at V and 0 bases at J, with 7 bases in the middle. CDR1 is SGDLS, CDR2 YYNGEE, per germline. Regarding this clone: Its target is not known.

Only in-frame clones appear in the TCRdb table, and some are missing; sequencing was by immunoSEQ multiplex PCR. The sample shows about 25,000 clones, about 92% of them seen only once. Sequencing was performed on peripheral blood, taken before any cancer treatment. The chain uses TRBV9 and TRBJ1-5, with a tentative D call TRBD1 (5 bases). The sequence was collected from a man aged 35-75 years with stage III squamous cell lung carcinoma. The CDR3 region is CASSDRSSNQPQHF. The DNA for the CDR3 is TGTGCCAGCAGCGACAGGAGTAGCAATCAGCCCCAGCATTTT.